The next 4 T cell receptor beta chains were all read from a single sample in a study of cytomegalovirus exposure and HLA in healthy donors. The PCR ran on 60 Vbeta and 13 Jbeta primers. Measured with immunoSEQ multiplex PCR; TCRdb has only the in-frame clones, and not every one. The profile shows 150,000 to 200,000 clones, 70% to 90% of them singletons. Sequenced input: PBMCs. The receptor set was obtained from a woman younger than 35 in good health and CMV-seropositive.

The CDR3, as DNA: TGTGCCAGCTCACTCCAATGGTCTCTGAGCTCTGGAAACACCATATATTTT. Amino acids: CASSLQWSLSSGNTIYF. V is TRBV18 and J is TRBJ1-3, with D unclear. V was shortened by 4 bases and J by 0 bases, with 16 bases between the two germline ends. The CDR3 runs to 17 residues. CDR1 and CDR2 (germline): KGHSH, LQKENI.

On this clone: A junction end diverges from the germline sequence, so it may reflect a read error. The J gene is TRBJ1-2, the V gene TRBV11-2, with D perhaps matching TRBD1 (5 bases). The germline V gene encodes CDR1 SGHAT and CDR2 FQNNGV. CDR3 length equals 14 residues. CDR3: CASSLDGGNYGHTF. CDR3 DNA sequence: TGTGCCAGCAGCCTGGACGGGGGTAACTATGGCCACACCTTC.

V and J are TRBV9 and TRBJ1-2, with D hard to call. Germline CDR1 and CDR2: SGDLS and YYNGEE. The CDR3 is made up of 14 amino acids. The ends were cut back, 0 bases at V and 7 bases at J, with 13 bases in the middle. The CDR3 sequence: CASSVERDPGGYTF. The DNA of the CDR3 is TGTGCCAGCAGCGTAGAACGGGATCCGGGTGGCTACACCTTC.

This chain uses TRBV4-1 with TRBJ2-2; the D gene is possibly TRBD1 (6 bases). Trimming removed 4 bases from V and 3 bases from J, with 9 bases in between. The CDR3 is 14 residues long. CDR1 is MGHRA, CDR2 YSYEKL, per germline. The chain's CDR3 is CASSRTEYTGELFF. The CDR3 nucleotides are TGCGCCAGCAGCCGGACAGAATACACCGGGGAGCTGTTTTTT.